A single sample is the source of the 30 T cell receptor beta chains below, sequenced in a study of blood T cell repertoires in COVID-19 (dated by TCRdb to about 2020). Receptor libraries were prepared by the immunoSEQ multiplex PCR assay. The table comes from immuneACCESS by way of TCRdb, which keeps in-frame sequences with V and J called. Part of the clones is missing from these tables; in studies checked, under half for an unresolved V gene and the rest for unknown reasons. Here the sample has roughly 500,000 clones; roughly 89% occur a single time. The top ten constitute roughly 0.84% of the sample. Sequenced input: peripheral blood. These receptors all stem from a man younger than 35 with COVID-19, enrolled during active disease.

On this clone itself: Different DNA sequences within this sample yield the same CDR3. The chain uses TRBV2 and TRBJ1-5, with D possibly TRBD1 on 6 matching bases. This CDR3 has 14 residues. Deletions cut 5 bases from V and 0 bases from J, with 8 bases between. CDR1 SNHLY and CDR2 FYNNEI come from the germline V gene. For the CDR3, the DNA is TGTGCCAGCAGTCAACAGGGTAGCAATCAGCCCCAGCATTTT. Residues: CASSQQGSNQPQHF.

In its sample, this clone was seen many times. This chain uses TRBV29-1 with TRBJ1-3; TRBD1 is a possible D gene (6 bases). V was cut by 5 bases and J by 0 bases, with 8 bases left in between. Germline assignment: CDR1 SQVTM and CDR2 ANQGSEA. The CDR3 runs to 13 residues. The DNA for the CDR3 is TGCAGCGTTTGGACAGACTCTGGAAACACCATATATTTT. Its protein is CSVWTDSGNTIYF. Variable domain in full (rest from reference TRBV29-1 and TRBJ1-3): SAVISQKPSRDICQRGTSLTIQCQVDSQVTMMFWYRQQPGQSLTLIATANQGSEATYESGFVIDKFPISRPNLTFSTLTVSNMSPEDSSIYLCSVWTDSGNTIYFGEGSWLTVV.

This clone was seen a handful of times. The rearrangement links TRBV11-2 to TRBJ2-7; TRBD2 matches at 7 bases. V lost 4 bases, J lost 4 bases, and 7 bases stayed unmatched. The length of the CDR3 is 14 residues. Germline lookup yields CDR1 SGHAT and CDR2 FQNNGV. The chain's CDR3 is CASSWGEGVYEQYF. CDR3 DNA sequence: TGTGCCAGCAGCTGGGGGGAGGGTGTTTACGAGCAGTACTTC.

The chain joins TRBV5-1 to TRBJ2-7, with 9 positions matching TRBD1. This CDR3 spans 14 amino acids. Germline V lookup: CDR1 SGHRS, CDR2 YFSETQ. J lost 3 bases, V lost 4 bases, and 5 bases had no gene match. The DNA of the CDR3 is TGCGCCAGCAGCGTGGGGACAGGGAACTACGAGCAGTACTTC. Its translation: CASSVGTGNYEQYF.

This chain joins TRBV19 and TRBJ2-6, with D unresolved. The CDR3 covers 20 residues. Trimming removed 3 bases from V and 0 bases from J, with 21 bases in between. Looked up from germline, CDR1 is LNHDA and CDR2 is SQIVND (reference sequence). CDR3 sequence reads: CASSIPMTFPPSSGANVLTF. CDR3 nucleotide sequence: TGTGCCAGTAGTATCCCAATGACTTTTCCTCCCAGCTCTGGGGCCAACGTCCTGACTTTC.

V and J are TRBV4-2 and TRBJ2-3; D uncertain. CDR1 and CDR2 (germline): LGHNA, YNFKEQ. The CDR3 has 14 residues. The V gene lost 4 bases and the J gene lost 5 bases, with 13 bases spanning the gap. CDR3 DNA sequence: TGTGCCAGCAGCCTTCGTCTGGGCGAAGATACGCAGTATTTT. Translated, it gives CASSLRLGEDTQYF.

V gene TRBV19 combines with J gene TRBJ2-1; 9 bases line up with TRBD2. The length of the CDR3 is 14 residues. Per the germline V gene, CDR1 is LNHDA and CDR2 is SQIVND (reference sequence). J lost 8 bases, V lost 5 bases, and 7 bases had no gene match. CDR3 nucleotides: TGTGCCAGTAGTCCCGGGACTAGCTTGGATGAGCAGTTCTTC. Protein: CASSPGTSLDEQFF.

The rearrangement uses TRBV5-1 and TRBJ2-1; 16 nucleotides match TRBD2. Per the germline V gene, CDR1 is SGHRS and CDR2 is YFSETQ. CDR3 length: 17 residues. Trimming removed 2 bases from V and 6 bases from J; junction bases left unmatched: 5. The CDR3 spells CASSLGTSGRAINEQFF. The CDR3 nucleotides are TGCGCCAGCAGCTTAGGGACTAGCGGGAGGGCCATCAATGAGCAGTTCTTC.

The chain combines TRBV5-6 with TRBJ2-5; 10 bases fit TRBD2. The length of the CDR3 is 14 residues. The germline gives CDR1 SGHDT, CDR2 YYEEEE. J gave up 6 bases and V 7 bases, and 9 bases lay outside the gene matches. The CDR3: CASALAGGSQTQYF. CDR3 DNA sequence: TGTGCCAGCGCCTTAGCGGGGGGTAGTCAGACCCAGTACTTC. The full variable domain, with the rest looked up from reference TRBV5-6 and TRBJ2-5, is DAGVTQSPTHLIKTRGQQVTLRCSPKSGHDTVSWYQQALGQGPQFIFQYYEEEERQRGNFPDRFSGHQFPNYSSELNVNALLLGDSALYLCASALAGGSQTQYFGPGTRLLVL.

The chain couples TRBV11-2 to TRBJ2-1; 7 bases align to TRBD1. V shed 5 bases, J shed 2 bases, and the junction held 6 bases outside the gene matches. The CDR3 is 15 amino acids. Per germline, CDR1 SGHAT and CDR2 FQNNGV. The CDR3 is CASSTYRGPYNEQFF. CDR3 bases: TGTGCCAGCAGCACCTACAGGGGACCCTACAATGAGCAGTTCTTC.

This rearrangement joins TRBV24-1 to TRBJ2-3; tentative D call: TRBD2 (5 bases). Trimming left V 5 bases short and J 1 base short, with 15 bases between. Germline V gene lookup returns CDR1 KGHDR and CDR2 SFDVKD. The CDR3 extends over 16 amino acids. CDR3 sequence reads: CATSGGGGGGTDTQYF. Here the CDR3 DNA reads TGTGCCACCAGTGGGGGTGGAGGAGGTGGCACAGATACGCAGTATTTT.

The CDR3 loop reads CASSVGLAGVGEQYF. CDR3 DNA sequence: TGTGCCAGCAGCGTCGGACTAGCGGGAGTTGGGGAGCAGTACTTC. J is TRBJ2-7 and V is TRBV13, with TRBD2 identical over 13 bases. Germline trimming cut 5 bases from V and 7 bases from J; bases unmatched to any gene: 8. CDR1 is PRHDT and CDR2 is FYEKMQ in the germline V gene (reference sequence). The CDR3 contains 15 residues. Full variable domain (rest looked up from reference TRBV13 and TRBJ2-7): AAGVIQSPRHLIKEKRETATLKCYPIPRHDTVYWYQQGPGQDPQFLISFYEKMQSDKGSIPDRFSAQQFSDYHSELNMSSLELGDSALYFCASSVGLAGVGEQYFGPGTRLTVT.

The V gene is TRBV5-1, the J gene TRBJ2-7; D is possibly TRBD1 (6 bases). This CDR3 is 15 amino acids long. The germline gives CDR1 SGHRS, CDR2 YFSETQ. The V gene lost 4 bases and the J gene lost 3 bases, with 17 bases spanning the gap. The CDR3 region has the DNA TGCGCCAGCAGCCCGACAGGCGTTAAAGACTACGAGCAGTACTTC. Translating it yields CASSPTGVKDYEQYF.

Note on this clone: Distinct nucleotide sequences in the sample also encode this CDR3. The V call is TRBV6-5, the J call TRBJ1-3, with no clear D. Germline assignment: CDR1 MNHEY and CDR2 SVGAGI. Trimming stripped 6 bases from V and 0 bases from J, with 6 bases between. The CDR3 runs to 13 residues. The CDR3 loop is CASRAGSGNTIYF. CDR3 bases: TGTGCCAGCAGGGCGGGCTCTGGAAACACCATATATTTT.

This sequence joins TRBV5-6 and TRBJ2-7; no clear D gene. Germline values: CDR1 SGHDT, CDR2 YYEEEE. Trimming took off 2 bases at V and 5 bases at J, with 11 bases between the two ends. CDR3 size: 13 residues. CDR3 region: CASSFYVSDEQYF. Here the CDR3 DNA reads TGTGCCAGCAGCTTTTATGTCTCGGACGAGCAGTACTTC.

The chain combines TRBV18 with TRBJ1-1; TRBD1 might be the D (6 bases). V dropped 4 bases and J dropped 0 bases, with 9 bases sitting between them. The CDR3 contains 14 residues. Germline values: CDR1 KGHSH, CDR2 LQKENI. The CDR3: CASSLQGLNTEAFF. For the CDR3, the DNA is TGTGCCAGCTCACTGCAGGGGCTGAACACTGAAGCTTTCTTT.

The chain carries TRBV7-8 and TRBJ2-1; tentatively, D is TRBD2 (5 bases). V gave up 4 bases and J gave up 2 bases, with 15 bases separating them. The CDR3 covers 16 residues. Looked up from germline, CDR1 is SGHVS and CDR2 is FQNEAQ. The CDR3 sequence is CASSSVLAPTYNEQFF. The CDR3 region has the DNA TGTGCCAGCAGCTCAGTCTTAGCGCCAACCTACAATGAGCAGTTCTTC.

CDR3 nucleotide sequence: TGTGCCACCAGTGATTTGCCGGGAGAGGACAATGAGCAGTTCTTC. Translated: CATSDLPGEDNEQFF. This chain uses TRBV24-1 with TRBJ2-1; a possible D gene is TRBD2 (6 bases). This CDR3 spans 15 amino acids. Germline V gene lookup returns CDR1 KGHDR and CDR2 SFDVKD. Trimming took 0 bases from V and 5 from J, leaving 10 bases between them.

Here the CDR3 reads CAWIPLANIQYF. In DNA form, the CDR3 reads TGTGCCTGGATCCCACTAGCGAACATTCAGTACTTC. V is TRBV30 and J is TRBJ2-4, with TRBD2 identical over 7 bases. CDR1 is GTSNPN and CDR2 is SVGIG in the germline V gene (reference sequence). The CDR3 runs 12 residues. Trimming took 4 bases from V and 7 from J; bases not matched to a gene: 4.

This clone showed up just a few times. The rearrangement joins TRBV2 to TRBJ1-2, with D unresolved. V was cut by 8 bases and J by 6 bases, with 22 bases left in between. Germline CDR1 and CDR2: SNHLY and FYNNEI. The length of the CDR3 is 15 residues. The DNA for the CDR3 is TGTGCCAGCTTTACCCTTCGGACTTCCGTTGATGGCTACACCTTC. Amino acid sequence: CASFTLRTSVDGYTF.

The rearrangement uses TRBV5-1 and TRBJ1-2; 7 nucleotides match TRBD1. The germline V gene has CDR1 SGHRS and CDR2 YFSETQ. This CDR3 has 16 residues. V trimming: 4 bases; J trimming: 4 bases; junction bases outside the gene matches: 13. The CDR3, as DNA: TGCGCCAGCAGCCGTCTAGAGGCAGGGGGTTCCTATGGCTACACCTTC. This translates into CASSRLEAGGSYGYTF.

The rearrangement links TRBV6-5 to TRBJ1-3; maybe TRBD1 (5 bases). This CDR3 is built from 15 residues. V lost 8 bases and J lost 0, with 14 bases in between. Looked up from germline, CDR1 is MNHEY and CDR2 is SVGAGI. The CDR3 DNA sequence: TGTGCCAGCCTCCAGGGTATCTTCTCTGGAAACACCATATATTTT. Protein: CASLQGIFSGNTIYF.

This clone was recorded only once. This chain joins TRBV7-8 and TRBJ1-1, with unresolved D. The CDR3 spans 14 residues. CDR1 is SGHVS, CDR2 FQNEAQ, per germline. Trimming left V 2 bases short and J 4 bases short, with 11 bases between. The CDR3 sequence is CASSLMEGSTEAFF. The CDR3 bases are TGTGCCAGCAGCTTAATGGAAGGGAGCACTGAAGCTTTCTTT.

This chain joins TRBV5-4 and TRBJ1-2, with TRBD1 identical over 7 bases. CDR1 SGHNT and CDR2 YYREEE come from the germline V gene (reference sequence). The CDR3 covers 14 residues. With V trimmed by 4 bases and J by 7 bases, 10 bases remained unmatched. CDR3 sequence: CASSDRVSDGGYTF. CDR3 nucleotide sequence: TGTGCCAGCAGCGACAGGGTTTCGGATGGTGGCTACACCTTC.

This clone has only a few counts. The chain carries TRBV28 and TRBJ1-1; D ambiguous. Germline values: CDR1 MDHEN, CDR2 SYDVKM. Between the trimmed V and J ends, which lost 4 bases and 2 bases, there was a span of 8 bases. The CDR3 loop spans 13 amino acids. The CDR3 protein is CASSSPPNTEAFF. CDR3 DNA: TGTGCCAGCAGTTCCCCCCCAAACACTGAAGCTTTCTTT.

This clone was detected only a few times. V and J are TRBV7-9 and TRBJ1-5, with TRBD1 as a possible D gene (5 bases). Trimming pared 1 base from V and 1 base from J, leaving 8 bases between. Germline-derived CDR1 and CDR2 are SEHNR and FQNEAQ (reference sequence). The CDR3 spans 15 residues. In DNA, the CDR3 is TGTGCCAGCAGCTTAGGGGGCTTAAGCAATCAGCCCCAGCATTTT. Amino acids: CASSLGGLSNQPQHF.

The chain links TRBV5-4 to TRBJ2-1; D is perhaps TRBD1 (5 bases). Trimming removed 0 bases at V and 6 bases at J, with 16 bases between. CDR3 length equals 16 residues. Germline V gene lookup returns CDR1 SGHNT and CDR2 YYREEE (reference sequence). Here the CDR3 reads CASSLVGAGPFNEQFF. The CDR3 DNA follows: TGTGCCAGCAGCTTGGTAGGTGCAGGGCCTTTCAATGAGCAGTTCTTC.

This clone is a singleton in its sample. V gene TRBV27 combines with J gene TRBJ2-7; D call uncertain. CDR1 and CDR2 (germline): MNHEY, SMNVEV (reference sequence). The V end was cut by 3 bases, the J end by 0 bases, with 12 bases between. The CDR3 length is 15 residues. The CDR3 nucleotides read TGTGCCAGCAGTTTTTCACGGTACGACTCCTACGAGCAGTACTTC. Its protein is CASSFSRYDSYEQYF.

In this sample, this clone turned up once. The DNA of the CDR3 is TGTGCCACCAGCAGAGGACGGGGAAACACAGATACGCAGTATTTT. Translated, it gives CATSRGRGNTDTQYF. The chain joins TRBV15 to TRBJ2-3; D may be TRBD2 (5 bases). The V end was cut by 1 base, the J end by 2 bases, with 10 bases between. Germline assignment: CDR1 LNHNV and CDR2 YYDKDF (reference sequence). The CDR3 totals 15 residues. Together with reference TRBV15 and TRBJ2-3, the CDR3 gives the full variable domain: DAMVIQNPRYQVTQFGKPVTLSCSQTLNHNVMYWYQQKSSQAPKLLFHYYDKDFNNEADTPDNFQSRRPNTSFCFLDIRSPGLGDTAMYLCATSRGRGNTDTQYFGPGTRLTVL.

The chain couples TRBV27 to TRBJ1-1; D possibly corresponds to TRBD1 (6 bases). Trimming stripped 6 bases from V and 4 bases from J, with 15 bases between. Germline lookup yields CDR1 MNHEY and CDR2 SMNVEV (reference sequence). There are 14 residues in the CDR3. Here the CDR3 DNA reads TGTGCCAGCAGCTATGGCGGGGGCGCCACTGAAGCTTTCTTT. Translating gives CASSYGGGATEAFF.